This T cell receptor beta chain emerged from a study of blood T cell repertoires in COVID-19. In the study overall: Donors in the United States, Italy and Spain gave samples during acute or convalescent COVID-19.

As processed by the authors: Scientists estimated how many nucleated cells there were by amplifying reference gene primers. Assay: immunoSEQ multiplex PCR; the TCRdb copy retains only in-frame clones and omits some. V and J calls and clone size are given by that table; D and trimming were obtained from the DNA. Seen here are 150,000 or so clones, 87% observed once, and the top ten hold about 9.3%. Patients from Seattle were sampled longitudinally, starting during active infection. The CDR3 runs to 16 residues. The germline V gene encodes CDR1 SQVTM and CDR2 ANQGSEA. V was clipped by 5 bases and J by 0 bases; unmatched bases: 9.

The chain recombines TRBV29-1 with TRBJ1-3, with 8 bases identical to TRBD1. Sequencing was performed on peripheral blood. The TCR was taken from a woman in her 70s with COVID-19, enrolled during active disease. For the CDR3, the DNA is TGCAGCGTTACTCGACGGGACAGGAACTCTGGAAACACCATATATTTT. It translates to CSVTRRDRNSGNTIYF.